The rows below give T cell receptor beta chains drawn from one sample of a study of cytomegalovirus exposure and HLA in healthy donors. The protocol was immunoSEQ multiplex PCR, while the TCRdb copy is restricted to in-frame clones and leaves out a portion. This sample's table has 120,000 to 150,000 clones. The sample taken for sequencing was PBMCs. The receptors here all came from a man between 40 and 49 years old in good health and CMV-seronegative. Each CDR3 is given with its conserved first and last residue. The D gene is left open where the match is weak.

>TRBJ2-3|TRBD2|TRBV4-3
CASSQELAGHGGDTQYF
TGCGCCAGCAGCCAAGAACTAGCGGGACATGGGGGGGATACGCAGTATTTT
>TRBJ2-1|TRBD1|TRBV29-1
CSVLTGVAIGEQFF
TGCAGCGTTTTGACAGGGGTGGCAATAGGTGAGCAGTTCTTC
>TRBJ1-1|.|TRBV28
CASSKGGVRNTEAFF
TGTGCCAGCAGCAAGGGGGGGGTCAGGAACACTGAAGCTTTCTTT
>TRBJ1-3|TRBD1|TRBV7-2
CASSRRSTGAAGNTIYF
TGTGCCAGCAGCAGACGGTCCACAGGGGCTGCGGGAAACACCATATATTTT
>TRBJ2-7|.|TRBV7-7
CASSLNEGAYEQYF
TGTGCCAGCAGCCTCAATGAGGGGGCCTACGAGCAGTACTTC
>TRBJ1-4|.|TRBV2
CASSLAEEKLFF
TGTGCCAGCAGTCTGGCCGAAGAAAAACTGTTTTTT
>TRBJ1-1|.|TRBV11-2
CASSTREDTEAFF
TGTGCCAGCAGCACGAGGGAGGACACTGAAGCTTTCTTT
>TRBJ2-7|TRBD1|TRBV11-1
CASSRDRVFEQYF
TGTGCCAGCAGCCGGGACAGGGTTTTCGAGCAGTACTTC
>TRBJ1-4|TRBD1|TRBV19
CASSIGQGVNEKLFF
TGTGCCAGTAGTATCGGACAGGGAGTTAATGAAAAACTGTTTTTT
>TRBJ1-1|.|TRBV5-4
CASSLVVRGGTEAFF
TGTGCCAGCAGCTTGGTCGTTAGGGGGGGGACTGAAGCTTTCTTT
>TRBJ2-1|TRBD2|TRBV15
CATSRRSGGTYNEQFF
TGTGCCACCAGCAGACGTAGCGGGGGGACCTACAATGAGCAGTTCTTC
>TRBJ2-2|.|TRBV5-1
CASSLPQGRGELFF
TGCGCCAGCAGCTTACCTCAGGGGCGCGGGGAGCTGTTTTTT